In its sample, the clone carrying this TCR beta chain ranks as medium-sized. Its target is unknown. Time point here: baseline pretreatment blood. Noted treatment: 15 Gy SBRT to primary tumor, nephrectomy 4 weeks later. Blood was sampled at baseline, 2 weeks and 4 weeks after SBRT. This renal cell carcinoma was of the clear cell type. The V and J ends lost 3 bases and 1 base respectively, with 6 bases between them. CDR3 length: 13 amino acids. Per the germline V gene, CDR1 is SEHNR and CDR2 is FQNEAQ (reference sequence). This sample was taken from a study of radiation and T cells in renal cell carcinoma. Study-level findings and limits: In blood, top tumor clones expanded by 2 weeks, shrinking by 4. Baseline intratumoral clonotype presence is unknown without pretreatment biopsies.

Sequenced by immunoSEQ multiplex PCR; TCRdb stores in-frame clones only, minus some. The sample has approximately 22,000 clones, roughly 80% seen once. V gene TRBV7-9 combines with J gene TRBJ1-1; tentative D call: TRBD1 (6 bases). The source is a man aged 60 to 75 with renal cell carcinoma. The input for sequencing was blood, taken from a patient whose treatment included radiotherapy and nephrectomy. The CDR3 here is CASSLDRNTEAFF. CDR3 DNA: TGTGCCAGCAGCTTGGACAGGAACACTGAAGCTTTCTTT.